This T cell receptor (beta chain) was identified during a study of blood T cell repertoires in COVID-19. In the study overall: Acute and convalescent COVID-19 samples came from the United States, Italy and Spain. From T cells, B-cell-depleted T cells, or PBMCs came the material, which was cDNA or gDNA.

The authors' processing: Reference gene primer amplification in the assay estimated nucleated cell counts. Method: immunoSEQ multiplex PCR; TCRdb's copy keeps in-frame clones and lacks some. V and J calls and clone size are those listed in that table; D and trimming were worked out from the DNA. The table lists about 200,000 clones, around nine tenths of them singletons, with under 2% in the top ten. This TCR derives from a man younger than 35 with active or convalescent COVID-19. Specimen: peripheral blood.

The CDR3 reads CATRGGGTSYEQYF. Here the CDR3 DNA reads TGTGCCACCCGGGGCGGGGGGACTAGCTACGAGCAGTACTTC. The V call is TRBV28, the J call TRBJ2-7; TRBD2 agrees at 8 bases. Germline V gives CDR1 MDHEN, CDR2 SYDVKM. CDR3 length equals 14 residues. Trimming removed 10 bases from V and 3 bases from J; junction bases left unmatched: 11.